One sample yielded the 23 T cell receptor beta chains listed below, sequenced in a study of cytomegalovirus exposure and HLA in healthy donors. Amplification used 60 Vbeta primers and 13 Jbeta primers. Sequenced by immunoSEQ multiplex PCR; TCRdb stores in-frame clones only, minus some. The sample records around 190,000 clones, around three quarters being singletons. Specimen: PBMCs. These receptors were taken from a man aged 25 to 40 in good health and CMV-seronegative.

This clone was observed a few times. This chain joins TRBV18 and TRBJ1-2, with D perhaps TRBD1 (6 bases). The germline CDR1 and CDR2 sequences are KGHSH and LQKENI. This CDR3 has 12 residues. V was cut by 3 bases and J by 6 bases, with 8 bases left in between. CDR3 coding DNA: TGTGCCAGCTCACCTGGGACAAATGGCTACACCTTC. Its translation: CASSPGTNGYTF.

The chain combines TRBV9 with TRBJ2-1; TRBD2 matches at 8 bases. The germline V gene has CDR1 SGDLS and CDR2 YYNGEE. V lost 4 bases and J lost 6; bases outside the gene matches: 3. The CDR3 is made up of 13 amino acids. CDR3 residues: CASSSRGGNEQFF. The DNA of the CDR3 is TGTGCCAGCAGCTCACGGGGGGGCAATGAGCAGTTCTTC.

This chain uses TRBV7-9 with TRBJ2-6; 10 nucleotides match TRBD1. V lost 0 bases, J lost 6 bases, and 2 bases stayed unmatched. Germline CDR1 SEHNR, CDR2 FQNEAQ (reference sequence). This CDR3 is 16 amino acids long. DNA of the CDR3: TGTGCCAGCAGCTTAGCTGACAGGGGGCTGGCCAACGTCCTGACTTTC. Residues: CASSLADRGLANVLTF.

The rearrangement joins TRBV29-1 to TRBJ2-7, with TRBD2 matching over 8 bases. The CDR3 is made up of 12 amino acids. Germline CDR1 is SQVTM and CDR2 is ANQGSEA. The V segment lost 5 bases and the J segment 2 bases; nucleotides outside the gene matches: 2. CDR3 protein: CSVSGRAYEQYF. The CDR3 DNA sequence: TGCAGCGTTAGCGGGAGAGCCTACGAGCAGTACTTC.

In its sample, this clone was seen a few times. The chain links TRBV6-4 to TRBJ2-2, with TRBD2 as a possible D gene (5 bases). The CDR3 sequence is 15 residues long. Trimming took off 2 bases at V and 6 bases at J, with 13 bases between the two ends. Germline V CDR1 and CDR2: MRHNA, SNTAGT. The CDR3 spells CASSDEGFQSGELFF. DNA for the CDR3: TGTGCCAGCAGTGACGAGGGTTTCCAGTCCGGGGAGCTGTTTTTT.

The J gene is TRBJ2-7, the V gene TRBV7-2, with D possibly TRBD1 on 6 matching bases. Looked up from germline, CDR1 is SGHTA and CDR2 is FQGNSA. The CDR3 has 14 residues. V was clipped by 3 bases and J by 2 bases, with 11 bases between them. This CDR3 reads CASSFTGSTYEQYF. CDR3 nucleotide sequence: TGTGCCAGCAGCTTTACAGGGTCAACCTACGAGCAGTACTTC.

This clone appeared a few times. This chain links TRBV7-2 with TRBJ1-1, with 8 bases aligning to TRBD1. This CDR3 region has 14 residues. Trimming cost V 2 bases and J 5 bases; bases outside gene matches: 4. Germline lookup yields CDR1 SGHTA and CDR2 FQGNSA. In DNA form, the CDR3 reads TGTGCCAGCAGCTTACAGGGGGCCTATACTGAAGCTTTCTTT. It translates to CASSLQGAYTEAFF. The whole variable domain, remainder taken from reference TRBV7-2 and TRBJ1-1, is GAGVSQSPSNKVTEKGKDVELRCDPISGHTALYWYRQSLGQGLEFLIYFQGNSAPDKSGLPSDRFSAERTGGSVSTLTIQRTQQEDSAVYLCASSLQGAYTEAFFGQGTRLTVV.

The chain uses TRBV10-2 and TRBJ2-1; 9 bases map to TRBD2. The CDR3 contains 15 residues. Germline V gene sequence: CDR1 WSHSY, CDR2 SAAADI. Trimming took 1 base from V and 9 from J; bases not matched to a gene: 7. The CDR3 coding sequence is TGCGCCAGCAGTGAGTGGTCAGCGGGAGGTGGTGAGCAGTTCTTC. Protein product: CASSEWSAGGGEQFF.

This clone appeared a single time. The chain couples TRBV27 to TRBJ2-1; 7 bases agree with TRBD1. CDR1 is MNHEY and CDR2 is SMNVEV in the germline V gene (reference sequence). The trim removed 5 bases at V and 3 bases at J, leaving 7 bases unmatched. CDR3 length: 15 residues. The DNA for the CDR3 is TGTGCCAGCAGTCCTGGGACAGCCATCTACAATGAGCAGTTCTTC. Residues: CASSPGTAIYNEQFF.

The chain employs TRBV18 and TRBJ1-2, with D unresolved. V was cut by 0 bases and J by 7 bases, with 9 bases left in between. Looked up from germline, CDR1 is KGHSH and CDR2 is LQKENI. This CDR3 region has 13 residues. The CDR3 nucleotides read TGTGCCAGCTCACCACCCGGGTTGGGTGGCTACACCTTC. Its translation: CASSPPGLGGYTF.

The CDR3 region has the DNA TGTGCCAGCAGCACCTGGACTAGCGGCAACACAGATACGCAGTATTTT. It translates to CASSTWTSGNTDTQYF. The V call is TRBV11-2, the J call TRBJ2-3; 10 nucleotides align to TRBD2. Germline V gives CDR1 SGHAT, CDR2 FQNNGV. The length of the CDR3 is 16 residues. After removal of 5 bases from V and 2 bases from J, the junction contained 7 bases not matched to a gene.

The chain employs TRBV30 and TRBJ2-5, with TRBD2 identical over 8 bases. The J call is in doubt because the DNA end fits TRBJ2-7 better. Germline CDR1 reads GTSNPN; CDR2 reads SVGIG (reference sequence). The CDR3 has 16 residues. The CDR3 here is CAWRDSGAGWTYEQYF. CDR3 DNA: TGTGCCTGGAGAGATAGCGGGGCCGGGTGGACCTACGAGCAGTACTTC.

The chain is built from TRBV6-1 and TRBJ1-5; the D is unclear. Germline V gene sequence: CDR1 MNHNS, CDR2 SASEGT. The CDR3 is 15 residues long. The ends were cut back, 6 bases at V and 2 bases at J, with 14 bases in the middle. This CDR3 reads CASRPARVRNQPQHF. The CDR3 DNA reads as TGTGCCAGCAGGCCTGCCCGGGTGCGCAATCAGCCCCAGCATTTT.

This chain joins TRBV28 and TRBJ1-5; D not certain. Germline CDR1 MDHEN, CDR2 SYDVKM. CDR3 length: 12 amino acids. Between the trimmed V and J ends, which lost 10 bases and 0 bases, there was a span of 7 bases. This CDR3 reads CAISYSNQPQHF. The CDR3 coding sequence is TGTGCCATCTCTTATAGCAATCAGCCCCAGCATTTT.

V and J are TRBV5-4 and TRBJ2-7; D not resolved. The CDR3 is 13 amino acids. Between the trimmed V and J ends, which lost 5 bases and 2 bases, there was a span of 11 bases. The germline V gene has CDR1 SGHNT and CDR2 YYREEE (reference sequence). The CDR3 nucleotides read TGTGCCAGCAGTCGTAGTTCGGCCTACGAGCAGTACTTC. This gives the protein CASSRSSAYEQYF.

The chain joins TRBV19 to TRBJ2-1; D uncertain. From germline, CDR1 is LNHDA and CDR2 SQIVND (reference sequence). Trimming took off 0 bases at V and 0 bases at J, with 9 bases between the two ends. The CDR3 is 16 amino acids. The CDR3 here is CASSIDSASSYNEQFF. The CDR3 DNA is TGTGCCAGTAGTATAGACAGCGCGAGCTCCTACAATGAGCAGTTCTTC.

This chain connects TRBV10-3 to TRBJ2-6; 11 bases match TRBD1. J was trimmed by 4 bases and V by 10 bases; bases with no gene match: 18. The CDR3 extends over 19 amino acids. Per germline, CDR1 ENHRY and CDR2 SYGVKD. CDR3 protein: CATATVSGTGGSGANVLTF. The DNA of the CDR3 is TGTGCCACCGCAACTGTGTCCGGGACAGGGGGATCAGGGGCCAACGTCCTGACTTTC.

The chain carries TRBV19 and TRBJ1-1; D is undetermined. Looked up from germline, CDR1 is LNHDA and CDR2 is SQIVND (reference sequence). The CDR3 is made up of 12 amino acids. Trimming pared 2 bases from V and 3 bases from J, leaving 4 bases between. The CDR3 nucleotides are TGTGCCAGTAGTATATCATACACTGAAGCTTTCTTT. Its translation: CASSISYTEAFF.

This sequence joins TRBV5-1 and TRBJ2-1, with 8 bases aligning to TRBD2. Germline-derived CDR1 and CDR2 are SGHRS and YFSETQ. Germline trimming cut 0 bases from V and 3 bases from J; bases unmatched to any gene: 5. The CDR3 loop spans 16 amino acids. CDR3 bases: TGCGCCAGCAGCTTGGAGCCAGCGGGAGACTACAATGAGCAGTTCTTC. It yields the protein CASSLEPAGDYNEQFF.

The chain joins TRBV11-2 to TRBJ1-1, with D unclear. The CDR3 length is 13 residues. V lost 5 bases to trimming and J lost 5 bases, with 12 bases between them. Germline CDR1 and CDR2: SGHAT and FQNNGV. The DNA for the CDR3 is TGTGCCAGCAGCCCCAGGAAGGATACTGAAGCTTTCTTT. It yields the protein CASSPRKDTEAFF.

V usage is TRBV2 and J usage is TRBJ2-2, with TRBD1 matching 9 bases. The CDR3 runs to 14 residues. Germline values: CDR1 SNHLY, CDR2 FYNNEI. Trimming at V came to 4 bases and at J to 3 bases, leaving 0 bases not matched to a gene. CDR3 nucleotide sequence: TGTGCCAGCAGTGGACAGGGGGACACCGGGGAGCTGTTTTTT. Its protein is CASSGQGDTGELFF.

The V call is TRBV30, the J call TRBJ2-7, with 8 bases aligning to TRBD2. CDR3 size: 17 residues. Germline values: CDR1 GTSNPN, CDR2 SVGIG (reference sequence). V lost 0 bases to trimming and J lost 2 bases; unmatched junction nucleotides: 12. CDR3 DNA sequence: TGTGCCTGGAGTGTGGGACTGAGAGCGGGAGATGCCTACGAGCAGTACTTC. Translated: CAWSVGLRAGDAYEQYF.

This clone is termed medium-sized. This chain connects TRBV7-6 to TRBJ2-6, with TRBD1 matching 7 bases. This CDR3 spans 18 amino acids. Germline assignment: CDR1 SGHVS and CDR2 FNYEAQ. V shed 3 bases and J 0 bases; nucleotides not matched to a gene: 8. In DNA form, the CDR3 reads TGTGCCAGCAGCTTCCAGACAGGGCAAAGCTCTGGGGCCAACGTCCTGACTTTC. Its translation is CASSFQTGQSSGANVLTF.